The clone carrying this TCR beta chain was picked up many times. This sample stems from a study of CD8+CD57+ T cells in acquired aplastic anemia. Germline assignment: CDR1 SGHTA and CDR2 FQGNSA. The CDR3 has 14 residues. V lost 5 bases to trimming and J lost 4 bases, with 14 bases between them. TCR beta VDJ and CDR3 were profiled, and genomic DNA was the template. TCRdb ran MiXCR on the reads and lists one entry per CDR3 protein. The profile shows over 150,000 distinct CDR3 sequences, 35% to 55% of them singletons. The receptor comes from a human donor in good health. The V call is TRBV7-2, the J call TRBJ1-1, with D perhaps matching TRBD1 (6 bases). The sample consisted of sorted CD4+, CD8+, or CD8+CD57+ T cells (not recorded which) from PBMCs. In nucleotides, the CDR3 is TGTGCCAGCAGCCTCCGGACAGAATTCACTGAAGCTTTCTTT. It translates to CASSLRTEFTEAFF.